These T cell receptor beta chains were read from a single sample in a study of breast tumors, draining lymph nodes, adjacent tissues. TCRdb recomputed calls from the multiplex PCR reads with MiXCR, one row per CDR3 protein. The data contain about 140,000 distinct CDR3 sequences, around a third of them seen just once; the ten biggest clones take up approximately 2.3%. Sequencing was performed on axillary lymph node tissue. The receptor set was obtained from a female donor with breast cancer. Some clones in this sample may be carry-over from other donors' samples. CDR3s include the opening cysteine and the closing phenylalanine or tryptophan. Each record gives: V gene, D gene, clone size, J gene, CDR3 DNA, CDR3 protein. The D gene is left open where the match is weak. Only some rows state a clone size, as once, few, many or a class for expanded clones.

v_call: TRBV12-3/TRBV12-4; d_call: TRBD1; clone_size: many; j_call: TRBJ2-1; cdr3_nt: TGTGCCAGCAGTCCCGGAGGGGACAGGGCCTACAATGAGCAGTTCTTC; cdr3_aa: CASSPGGDRAYNEQFF
v_call: TRBV4-3; d_call: NA; clone_size: many; j_call: TRBJ1-2; cdr3_nt: TGCGCCAGCAGCCAAGACAGGGTTGGGTATGGCTACACCTTC; cdr3_aa: CASSQDRVGYGYTF
v_call: TRBV11-1; d_call: TRBD2; clone_size: many; j_call: TRBJ2-1; cdr3_nt: TGTGCCAGCAGCAGCAGGACTAGCGGGGGGTATGAGCAGTTCTTC; cdr3_aa: CASSSRTSGGYEQFF
v_call: TRBV7-6; d_call: NA; clone_size: few; j_call: TRBJ1-1; cdr3_nt: TGTGCCAGCAGCTTGACAGCGAACACTGAAGCTTTCTTT; cdr3_aa: CASSLTANTEAFF
v_call: TRBV19; d_call: NA; clone_size: many; j_call: TRBJ2-7; cdr3_nt: TGTGCCAGTAGTATTGGACACTCCTACGAGCAGTACTTC; cdr3_aa: CASSIGHSYEQYF
v_call: TRBV2; d_call: NA; clone_size: many; j_call: TRBJ2-1; cdr3_nt: TGTGCCAGCAGTGATTACAATGAGCAGTTCTTC; cdr3_aa: CASSDYNEQFF
v_call: TRBV20-1; d_call: NA; clone_size: few; j_call: TRBJ1-6; cdr3_nt: TGCAGTGCTAGGCCAACTCTTAGCTCCTATAATTCACCCCTCCACTTT; cdr3_aa: CSARPTLSSYNSPLHF
v_call: TRBV4-1; d_call: NA; clone_size: many; j_call: TRBJ2-5; cdr3_nt: TGCGCCAGCAGCCCATACGAGGGGGGGCTGCGGGAGACCCAGTACTTC; cdr3_aa: CASSPYEGGLRETQYF
v_call: TRBV11-1; d_call: NA; clone_size: many; j_call: TRBJ2-2; cdr3_nt: TGTGCCAGCAGCTTAGGGTGGGGGAACACCGGGGAGCTGTTTTTT; cdr3_aa: CASSLGWGNTGELFF
v_call: TRBV6-1; d_call: TRBD1; clone_size: many; j_call: TRBJ1-6; cdr3_nt: TGTGCCACCCAGGGGGCGCGGAATTCACCCCTCCACTTT; cdr3_aa: CATQGARNSPLHF
v_call: TRBV2; d_call: TRBD1; clone_size: NA; j_call: TRBJ1-3; cdr3_nt: TGTGCCAGCAACCAAGGGACAGGGTACTCTGGAAACACCATATATTTT; cdr3_aa: CASNQGTGYSGNTIYF
v_call: TRBV5-1; d_call: TRBD1; clone_size: many; j_call: TRBJ2-7; cdr3_nt: TGCGCCAGCAGCTTTCTACCCGGGACAGACTATGCTAGAGAGCAGTACTTC; cdr3_aa: CASSFLPGTDYAREQYF
v_call: TRBV28; d_call: NA; clone_size: few; j_call: TRBJ2-1; cdr3_nt: TGTGCCAGCAGCCCGGGACTTAAAACCTACAATGAGCAGTTCTTC; cdr3_aa: CASSPGLKTYNEQFF
v_call: TRBV5-1; d_call: NA; clone_size: many; j_call: TRBJ2-3; cdr3_nt: TGCGCCAGCAGCTTGGCCATCACAGGAGTCCGCACAGATACGCAGTATTTT; cdr3_aa: CASSLAITGVRTDTQYF
v_call: TRBV30; d_call: TRBD2; clone_size: NA; j_call: TRBJ2-3; cdr3_nt: TGTGCCACGGGGGGAGGGATTCGCCAAGATGCGCAGTATTTT; cdr3_aa: CATGGGIRQDAQYF
v_call: TRBV6-6; d_call: TRBD2; clone_size: many; j_call: TRBJ2-1; cdr3_nt: TGTGCCAGCCGACTAGCGTTAAATGAGCAGTTCTTC; cdr3_aa: CASRLALNEQFF
v_call: TRBV19; d_call: NA; clone_size: many; j_call: TRBJ2-5; cdr3_nt: TGTGCCAGTAGTGAAGGACAGAGCCGCCAAGAGACCCAGTACTTC; cdr3_aa: CASSEGQSRQETQYF
v_call: TRBV6-2/TRBV6-3; d_call: NA; clone_size: many; j_call: TRBJ1-6; cdr3_nt: TGTGCCAGCAGTGTCCCGGGACTGGCGGTCACCCTCCACTTT; cdr3_aa: CASSVPGLAVTLHF
v_call: TRBV6-1; d_call: NA; clone_size: many; j_call: TRBJ2-7; cdr3_nt: TGTGCCAGCTTGACAGTTCAAACCTACGAGCAGTACTTC; cdr3_aa: CASLTVQTYEQYF
v_call: TRBV3-1; d_call: TRBD1; clone_size: many; j_call: TRBJ1-2; cdr3_nt: TGTGCCAGCAGCCGGGCTGGGACAGACTATGGCTACACCTTC; cdr3_aa: CASSRAGTDYGYTF
v_call: TRBV29-1; d_call: TRBD2; clone_size: many; j_call: TRBJ2-3; cdr3_nt: TGCAGCGCGTTGACTAGCGGCACAGATACGCAGTATTTT; cdr3_aa: CSALTSGTDTQYF
v_call: TRBV29-1; d_call: TRBD2; clone_size: many; j_call: TRBJ2-7; cdr3_nt: TGCAGCGCATCGAAGACTAGCGGGGGTACCGAGCAGTACTTC; cdr3_aa: CSASKTSGGTEQYF
v_call: TRBV12-3/TRBV12-4; d_call: NA; clone_size: NA; j_call: TRBJ2-5; cdr3_nt: TGTGCCGGCAGTTTATCGTTGGAGAAGAATCAGCCCCAGTACTTC; cdr3_aa: CAGSLSLEKNQPQYF
v_call: TRBV4-3; d_call: NA; clone_size: few; j_call: TRBJ1-1; cdr3_nt: TGCGCCAGCAGCCATCAGATAACCACTGAAGCTTTCTTT; cdr3_aa: CASSHQITTEAFF
v_call: TRBV4-1; d_call: TRBD2; clone_size: NA; j_call: TRBJ2-3; cdr3_nt: TGCGCCAGCAGCCAAGACGGGACTAGCGGAAGCACAGATACGCAGTATTTT; cdr3_aa: CASSQDGTSGSTDTQYF
v_call: TRBV7-9; d_call: TRBD2; clone_size: NA; j_call: TRBJ2-3; cdr3_nt: TGTGCCAGCAGCTCCGGACTAGCGGGGGGGCCCATAGATACGCAGTATTTT; cdr3_aa: CASSSGLAGGPIDTQYF
v_call: TRBV25-1; d_call: TRBD2; clone_size: many; j_call: TRBJ2-2; cdr3_nt: TGTGCCAGTGGGGGGGAAGGGTCCGGGGAGCTGTTTTTT; cdr3_aa: CASGGEGSGELFF
v_call: TRBV6-1; d_call: NA; clone_size: many; j_call: TRBJ2-7; cdr3_nt: TGTGCCAGCAGTGAATCAGTGGGTTTACACGAGCAGTACTTC; cdr3_aa: CASSESVGLHEQYF
v_call: TRBV13; d_call: NA; clone_size: many; j_call: TRBJ1-2; cdr3_nt: TGTGCCAGCAGCTTAAGGGTGCAGCTACGCCGGGATGGCTACACCTTC; cdr3_aa: CASSLRVQLRRDGYTF
v_call: TRBV7-3; d_call: NA; clone_size: NA; j_call: TRBJ2-2; cdr3_nt: TGTGCCACCAGCCCCCTTCGCGGGACGTCGAACACCGGGGAGCTGTTTTTT; cdr3_aa: CATSPLRGTSNTGELFF
v_call: TRBV29-1; d_call: TRBD1; clone_size: many; j_call: TRBJ2-3; cdr3_nt: TGCAGCGTTCTGACAGGGGGGGACGATACGCAGTATTTT; cdr3_aa: CSVLTGGDDTQYF
v_call: TRBV12-3/TRBV12-4; d_call: TRBD1; clone_size: many; j_call: TRBJ2-1; cdr3_nt: TGTGCCAGCAGAAACAGGGGAAGCTCCTACAATGAGCAGTTCTTC; cdr3_aa: CASRNRGSSYNEQFF
v_call: TRBV13; d_call: NA; clone_size: many; j_call: TRBJ1-3; cdr3_nt: TGTGCCAGCAGCTTAGGGGTCGGACAAACCGGGGACACCATATATTTT; cdr3_aa: CASSLGVGQTGDTIYF
v_call: TRBV10-3; d_call: NA; clone_size: NA; j_call: TRBJ1-6; cdr3_nt: TGTGCTCCTCCCCCAGGGAAGCGGAATTCACCCCTCCACTTT; cdr3_aa: CAPPPGKRNSPLHF
v_call: TRBV4-2; d_call: TRBD2; clone_size: NA; j_call: TRBJ2-1; cdr3_nt: TGTGCCAGCAGCCAATCAGGACTAGCGGGGGGTAATGAGCAGTTCTTC; cdr3_aa: CASSQSGLAGGNEQFF
v_call: TRBV18; d_call: NA; clone_size: many; j_call: TRBJ1-6; cdr3_nt: TGTGCCAGCTCACCACCGGGCAGTTATAATTCACCCCTCCACTTT; cdr3_aa: CASSPPGSYNSPLHF
v_call: TRBV20-1; d_call: TRBD1; clone_size: once; j_call: TRBJ2-5; cdr3_nt: TGCAGTGCTAGGATGCCAGGGGGAACGGAGACCCAGTACTTC; cdr3_aa: CSARMPGGTETQYF
v_call: TRBV20-1; d_call: TRBD1; clone_size: NA; j_call: TRBJ1-5; cdr3_nt: TGCAGTGCTAGGACGACAGGGCGGCCCCAGCATTTT; cdr3_aa: CSARTTGRPQHF
v_call: TRBV29-1; d_call: TRBD1; clone_size: once; j_call: TRBJ2-3; cdr3_nt: TGCAGCGTTGAGGGGACAGGGGTGGATACGCAGTATTTT; cdr3_aa: CSVEGTGVDTQYF
v_call: TRBV3-1; d_call: TRBD2; clone_size: many; j_call: TRBJ2-5; cdr3_nt: TGTGCCAGCAGCCAAGATATAGCGGGGGGCTTAGAGACCCAGTACTTC; cdr3_aa: CASSQDIAGGLETQYF
v_call: TRBV7-8; d_call: NA; clone_size: once; j_call: TRBJ2-2; cdr3_nt: TGTACCTGCAGCTACAGCAACACCGGGGAGCTGTTTTTT; cdr3_aa: CTCSYSNTGELFF
v_call: TRBV12-3/TRBV12-4; d_call: NA; clone_size: many; j_call: TRBJ1-2; cdr3_nt: TGTGCCAGCAGTTACAGGGAAACCAGCTATGGCTACACCTTC; cdr3_aa: CASSYRETSYGYTF
v_call: TRBV7-2; d_call: TRBD1; clone_size: NA; j_call: TRBJ1-4; cdr3_nt: TGTGCCAGCAGCTCAGGGGGGACAGGGAATGAAAAACTGTTTTTT; cdr3_aa: CASSSGGTGNEKLFF
v_call: TRBV20-1; d_call: TRBD1; clone_size: NA; j_call: TRBJ2-3; cdr3_nt: TGCAGTGCTAGAGAGGAGACAGGGTCGGTCAGTGAGCAGTATTTT; cdr3_aa: CSAREETGSVSEQYF
v_call: TRBV5-8; d_call: TRBD1; clone_size: NA; j_call: TRBJ1-3; cdr3_nt: TGTGCCAGCAGCACGGGACAGGAGGTCGGAAACACCATATGTTTT; cdr3_aa: CASSTGQEVGNTICF
v_call: TRBV7-8; d_call: NA; clone_size: many; j_call: TRBJ2-3; cdr3_nt: TGTGCCAGCAGCCGTCGGAGCGGAGGGCCCACAGATACGCAGTATTTT; cdr3_aa: CASSRRSGGPTDTQYF
v_call: TRBV6-5; d_call: TRBD2; clone_size: NA; j_call: TRBJ2-4; cdr3_nt: TGTGCCAGCAGTTACTCGCTAGCGGGGGGAAAAAACATTCAGTACTTC; cdr3_aa: CASSYSLAGGKNIQYF
v_call: TRBV9; d_call: NA; clone_size: many; j_call: TRBJ2-5; cdr3_nt: TGTGCCAGCAGCGTAGAGGACGGGGGTGAGACCCAGTCCTTC; cdr3_aa: CASSVEDGGETQSF
v_call: TRBV6-5; d_call: NA; clone_size: many; j_call: TRBJ2-3; cdr3_nt: TGTGCCAGCAGAATGTTGGGGGGCACAGATACGCAGTATTTT; cdr3_aa: CASRMLGGTDTQYF
v_call: TRBV7-9; d_call: NA; clone_size: NA; j_call: TRBJ1-3; cdr3_nt: TGTGCCAGCAGCAAGGGCCGCTCTGGAAACACCATATATTTT; cdr3_aa: CASSKGRSGNTIYF